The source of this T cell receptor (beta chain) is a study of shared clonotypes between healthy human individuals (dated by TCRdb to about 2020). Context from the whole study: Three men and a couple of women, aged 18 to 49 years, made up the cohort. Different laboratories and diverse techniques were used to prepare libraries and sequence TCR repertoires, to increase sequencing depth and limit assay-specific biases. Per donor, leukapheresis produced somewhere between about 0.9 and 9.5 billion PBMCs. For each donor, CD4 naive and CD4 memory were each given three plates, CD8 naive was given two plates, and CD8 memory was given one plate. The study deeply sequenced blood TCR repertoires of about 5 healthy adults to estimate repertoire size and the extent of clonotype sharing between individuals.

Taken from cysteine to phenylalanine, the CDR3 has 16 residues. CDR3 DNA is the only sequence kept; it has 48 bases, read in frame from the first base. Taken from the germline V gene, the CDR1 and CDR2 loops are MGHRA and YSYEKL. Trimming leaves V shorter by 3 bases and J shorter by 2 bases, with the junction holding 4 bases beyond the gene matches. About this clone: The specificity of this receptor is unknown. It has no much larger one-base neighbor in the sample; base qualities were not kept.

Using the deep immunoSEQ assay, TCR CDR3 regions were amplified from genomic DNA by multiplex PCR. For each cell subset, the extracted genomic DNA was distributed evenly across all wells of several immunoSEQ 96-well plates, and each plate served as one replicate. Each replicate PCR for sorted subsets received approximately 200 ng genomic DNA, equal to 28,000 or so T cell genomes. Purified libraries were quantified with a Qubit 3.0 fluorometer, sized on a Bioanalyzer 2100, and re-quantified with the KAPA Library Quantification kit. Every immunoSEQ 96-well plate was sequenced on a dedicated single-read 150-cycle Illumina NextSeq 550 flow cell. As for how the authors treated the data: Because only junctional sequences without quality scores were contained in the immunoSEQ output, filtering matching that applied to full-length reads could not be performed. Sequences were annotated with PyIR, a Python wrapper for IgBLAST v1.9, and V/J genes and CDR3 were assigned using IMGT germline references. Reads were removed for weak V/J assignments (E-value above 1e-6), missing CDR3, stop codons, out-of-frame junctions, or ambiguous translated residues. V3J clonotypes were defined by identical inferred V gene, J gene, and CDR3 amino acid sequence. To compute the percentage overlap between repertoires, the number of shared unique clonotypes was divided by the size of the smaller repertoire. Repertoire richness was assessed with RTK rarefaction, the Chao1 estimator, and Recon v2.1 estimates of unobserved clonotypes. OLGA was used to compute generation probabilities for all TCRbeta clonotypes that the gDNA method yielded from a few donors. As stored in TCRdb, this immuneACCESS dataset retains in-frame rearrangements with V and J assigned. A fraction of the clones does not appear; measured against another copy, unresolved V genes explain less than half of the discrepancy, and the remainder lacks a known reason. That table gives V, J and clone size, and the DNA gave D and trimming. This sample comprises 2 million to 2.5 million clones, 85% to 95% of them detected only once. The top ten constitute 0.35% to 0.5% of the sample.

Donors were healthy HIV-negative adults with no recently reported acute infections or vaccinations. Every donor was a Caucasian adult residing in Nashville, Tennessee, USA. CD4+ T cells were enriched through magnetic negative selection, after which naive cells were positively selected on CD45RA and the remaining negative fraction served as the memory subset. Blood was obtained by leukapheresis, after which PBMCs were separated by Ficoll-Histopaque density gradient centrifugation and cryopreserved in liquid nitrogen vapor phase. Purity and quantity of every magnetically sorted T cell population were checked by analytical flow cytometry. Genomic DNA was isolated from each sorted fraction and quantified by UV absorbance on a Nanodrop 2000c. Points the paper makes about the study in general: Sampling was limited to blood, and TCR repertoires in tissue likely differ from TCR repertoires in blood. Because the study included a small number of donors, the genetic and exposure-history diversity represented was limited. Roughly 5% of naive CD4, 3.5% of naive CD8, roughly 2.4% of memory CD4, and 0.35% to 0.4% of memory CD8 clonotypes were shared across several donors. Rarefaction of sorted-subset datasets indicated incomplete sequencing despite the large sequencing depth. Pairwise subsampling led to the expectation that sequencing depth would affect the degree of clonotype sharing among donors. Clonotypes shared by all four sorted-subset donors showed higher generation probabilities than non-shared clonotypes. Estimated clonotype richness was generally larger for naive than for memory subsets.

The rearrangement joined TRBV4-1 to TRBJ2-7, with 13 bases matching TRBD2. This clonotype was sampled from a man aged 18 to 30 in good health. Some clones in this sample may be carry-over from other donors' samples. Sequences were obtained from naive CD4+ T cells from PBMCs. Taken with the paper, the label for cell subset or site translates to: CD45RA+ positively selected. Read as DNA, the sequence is TGCGCCAGCAGCCAGGCGGGACTAGCGGGAACCTACGAGCAGTACTTC. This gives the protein CASSQAGLAGTYEQYF.